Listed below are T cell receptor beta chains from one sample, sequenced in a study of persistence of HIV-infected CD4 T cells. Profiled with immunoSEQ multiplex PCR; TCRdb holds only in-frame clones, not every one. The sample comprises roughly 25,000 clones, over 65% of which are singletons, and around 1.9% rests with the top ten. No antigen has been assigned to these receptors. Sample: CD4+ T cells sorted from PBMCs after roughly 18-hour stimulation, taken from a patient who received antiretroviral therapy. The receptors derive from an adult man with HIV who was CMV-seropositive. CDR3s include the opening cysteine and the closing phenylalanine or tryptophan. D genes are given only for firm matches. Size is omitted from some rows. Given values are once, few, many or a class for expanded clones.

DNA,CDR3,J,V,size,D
TGCGCCAGCAGCTCGAAGACAGGGGGAACCGGGGAGCTGTTTTTT,CASSSKTGGTGELFF,TRBJ2-2,TRBV5-1,NA,TRBD1
TGTGCCAGCAGTTTACGAGGGACAGAAGTCACTGAAGCTTTCTTT,CASSLRGTEVTEAFF,TRBJ1-1,TRBV27,once,TRBD1
TGTGCCAGCAGCATAAGACAGGGTTCTGGGGAGCTGTTTTTT,CASSIRQGSGELFF,TRBJ2-2,TRBV7-9,once,TRBD1
TGTGCCAGCAGTTGGGGGGGGCAAGCTTTCTTT,CASSWGGQAFF,TRBJ1-1,TRBV12-3/TRBV12-4,NA,NA
TGTGCCAGCAGCCAATTCCGCGAGCAGTACTTC,CASSQFREQYF,TRBJ2-7,TRBV14,NA,NA
TGTGCCACCAGCAGAGAGGGACGAATACGCTTT,CATSREGRIRF,TRBJ1-6,TRBV15,NA,NA
TGTGCCAGCAGACCTCAAACCGGGACTAGCGCGGGGGAAGATACGCAGTATTTT,CASRPQTGTSAGEDTQYF,TRBJ2-3,TRBV4-2,NA,TRBD2
TGTGCCAGCAGCCCTAGAGCGGGACGGTCCTACGAGCAGTACTTC,CASSPRAGRSYEQYF,TRBJ2-7,TRBV7-8,NA,TRBD2
TGTGCCAGCAGCCAACTAGCGGGCACAGATACGCAGTATTTT,CASSQLAGTDTQYF,TRBJ2-3,TRBV9,NA,TRBD2
TGCAGTGCTAGTCAGGGAGGGGAATTCTATGGCTACACCTTC,CSASQGGEFYGYTF,TRBJ1-2,TRBV20-1,NA,NA
TGTGCCAGTAGGATCTTGGGGGGCGGGGAGCAGTTCTTC,CASRILGGGEQFF,TRBJ2-1,TRBV19,NA,NA
TGTGCCACCAGTGATTTCGTGGGGGGAAGCACAGATACGCAGTATTTT,CATSDFVGGSTDTQYF,TRBJ2-3,TRBV24-1,NA,NA
TGTGCCAGCAAGGGGGACAGCTCCTACAATGAGCAGTTCTTC,CASKGDSSYNEQFF,TRBJ2-1,TRBV2,once,TRBD1
TGCGCCAGCAGCTTGGAAGGAAGAAGCACAGATACGCAGTATTTT,CASSLEGRSTDTQYF,TRBJ2-3,TRBV5-1,few,NA
TGTGCCACCAGCCGCGGGGTCTCTGGAAACACCATATATTTT,CATSRGVSGNTIYF,TRBJ1-3,TRBV15,NA,NA
TGTGCCAGCAGTTTAAGGACAGCTAGGGATTACAATGAGCAGTTCTTC,CASSLRTARDYNEQFF,TRBJ2-1,TRBV28,NA,NA
TGTGCCAGCAGCTTCCTAGGGGGCACAGATACGCAGTATTTT,CASSFLGGTDTQYF,TRBJ2-3,TRBV7-3,NA,NA
TGTGCCAGCTCACCACCCCGGGGGCAAACCTACGAGCAGTACTTC,CASSPPRGQTYEQYF,TRBJ2-7,TRBV18,NA,NA
TGTGCCAGCAGTCAGCGATCGGGGGTTGATTCACCCCTCCACTTT,CASSQRSGVDSPLHF,TRBJ1-6,TRBV6-5,NA,NA
TGTGCCAGCAGCCCACAGGGGGAATGGGGGACAGATACGCAGTATTTT,CASSPQGEWGTDTQYF,TRBJ2-3,TRBV9,NA,TRBD1
TGTGCCAGTAGTATAGGGACAGATACGCAGTATTTT,CASSIGTDTQYF,TRBJ2-3,TRBV19,NA,NA
TGTGCCAGCAAGGTCGGGGGGGATGGCTACACCTTC,CASKVGGDGYTF,TRBJ1-2,TRBV2,NA,NA
TGCAGTGCTAGTCCTAGCGGGGACCGCACAGATACGCAGTATTTT,CSASPSGDRTDTQYF,TRBJ2-3,TRBV20-1,once,TRBD2
TGTGCCAGCTCACCGGGGACTGAAGCTTTCTTT,CASSPGTEAFF,TRBJ1-1,TRBV18,NA,NA
TGTGCCAGCAGCGTAGATGGGGCGGGCTCTGGAAACACCATATATTTT,CASSVDGAGSGNTIYF,TRBJ1-3,TRBV9,NA,NA
TGTGCCACCAGTGACCCATTGGACAGGGACGGAGATGGCTACACCTTC,CATSDPLDRDGDGYTF,TRBJ1-2,TRBV24-1,NA,TRBD1
TGTGCCAGCAGCCGGTGGGGAAGGACCGGGGAGCTGTTTTTT,CASSRWGRTGELFF,TRBJ2-2,TRBV7-8,NA,NA
TGTGCCAGTGCACGAGGCTCCTACAATGAGCAGTTCTTC,CASARGSYNEQFF,TRBJ2-1,TRBV19,NA,NA
TGTGCCATCGAGGGGACACAAGTCACAGATACGCAGTATTTT,CAIEGTQVTDTQYF,TRBJ2-3,TRBV5-8,NA,NA
TGTGCCAGCAGCTTGTACTCGGACAGCGGCAATCAGCCCCAGCATTTT,CASSLYSDSGNQPQHF,TRBJ1-5,TRBV5-5,NA,NA
TGCGCCAGCAGTAGGCCAGGGGGCACAGATACGCAGTATTTT,CASSRPGGTDTQYF,TRBJ2-3,TRBV10-1,NA,NA
TGTGCCAGCAGTGAATCGGGAGGATCTCTGACCTACGAGCAGTACTTC,CASSESGGSLTYEQYF,TRBJ2-7,TRBV2,NA,TRBD2
TGCGCCAGCAGCTTGGAGGGGGCCAGAGAGACCCAGTACTTC,CASSLEGARETQYF,TRBJ2-5,TRBV5-1,NA,TRBD1
TGCAGCGTTGAAGACGACGGACAAGCGGGGGAGCAGTACTTC,CSVEDDGQAGEQYF,TRBJ2-7,TRBV29-1,NA,TRBD2
TGTGCCAGCAGCGTAAATGAGGCAACAGATACGCAGTATTTT,CASSVNEATDTQYF,TRBJ2-3,TRBV9,NA,NA
TGCGCCAGCCGGGCCGATTCCTACAATGAGCAGTTCTTC,CASRADSYNEQFF,TRBJ2-1,TRBV5-1,NA,NA
TGTGCCAGCTCCAAGGACAGGGACACTGAAGCTTTCTTT,CASSKDRDTEAFF,TRBJ1-1,TRBV12-3/TRBV12-4,once,TRBD1
TGTGCCAGTAGAAACTTTGGGACTAGACTCGGCGATGAGCAGTTCTTC,CASRNFGTRLGDEQFF,TRBJ2-1,TRBV19,NA,TRBD2
TGTGCCAGCAGCTTAGCCGGGACAGTTGACAATGAGCAGTTCTTC,CASSLAGTVDNEQFF,TRBJ2-1,TRBV7-7,NA,TRBD1
TGCGCCAGCGTAGCGGGGACAGTCGACTCTGGAAACACCATATATTTT,CASVAGTVDSGNTIYF,TRBJ1-3,TRBV5-1,NA,TRBD1
TGTGCCAGCACCCAATCGGGCAGCAACAATGAGCAGTTCTTC,CASTQSGSNNEQFF,TRBJ2-1,TRBV7-2,medium-sized,NA
TGTGCCAGCACCGAAAGAGGGGGGTCCGGGGAGCTGTTTTTT,CASTERGGSGELFF,TRBJ2-2,TRBV9,few,NA
TGTGCCAGCAGCGGAGGGTACGAGCAGTACTTC,CASSGGYEQYF,TRBJ2-7,TRBV2,NA,NA
TGTGCCAGCAGCCTCGGACAGAAAAAATACCCAGGGGAGCTGTTTTTT,CASSLGQKKYPGELFF,TRBJ2-2,TRBV3-1/TRBV3-2,NA,NA
TGTGCCAGCAGCTTTAGAGGGGAAGGCTCACCCCTCCACTTT,CASSFRGEGSPLHF,TRBJ1-6,TRBV7-2,NA,NA
TGTGCCATCAGAAGCGGGGGTAACACCGGGGAGCTGTTTTTT,CAIRSGGNTGELFF,TRBJ2-2,TRBV10-3,NA,TRBD2
TGCAGCGTTGATGAAGGGGAAAATGAAAAACTGTTTTTT,CSVDEGENEKLFF,TRBJ1-4,TRBV29-1,NA,NA
TGCAGCGCCCCAGGGATTTGGATGAACACTGAAGCTTTCTTT,CSAPGIWMNTEAFF,TRBJ1-1,TRBV29-1,NA,NA
TGTGCCAGCTCACCGACCGAGGGGGACAGGTCTGGAAACACCATATATTTT,CASSPTEGDRSGNTIYF,TRBJ1-3,TRBV18,NA,TRBD1
TGTGCCAGCAGCGTAGTTGGGAGCACAGATACGCAGTATTTT,CASSVVGSTDTQYF,TRBJ2-3,TRBV9,NA,NA
TGTGCCAGCAGCTTAGGTGGCAGAACCACAGATACGCAGTATTTT,CASSLGGRTTDTQYF,TRBJ2-3,TRBV7-3,NA,NA
TGTGCCAGCGGGGGGGGATTACAGGAGAACTATGGCTACACCTTC,CASGGGLQENYGYTF,TRBJ1-2,TRBV28,NA,NA
TGTGCCAGCAGCTCCCCCCGGACGGACTACAATGAGCAGTTCTTC,CASSSPRTDYNEQFF,TRBJ2-1,TRBV5-4,few,NA
TGTGCCAGCAGTTTACAGAGGTACGAGCAGTACTTC,CASSLQRYEQYF,TRBJ2-7,TRBV28,NA,NA
TGTGCCAGCAGCTTATTACAGGCGAACACCGGGGAGCTGTTTTTT,CASSLLQANTGELFF,TRBJ2-2,TRBV7-2,NA,NA
TGTGCCACCTCCCCCGGGCAGGGGGCAGATACGCAGTATTTT,CATSPGQGADTQYF,TRBJ2-3,TRBV15,NA,TRBD1
TGTGCCAGTAGTACTGGGACAGTGAACACCGGGGAGCTGTTTTTT,CASSTGTVNTGELFF,TRBJ2-2,TRBV19,NA,TRBD1
TGTGCCAGCAGCCTCCCAGGGTTCGGATTGAGCAATCAGCCCCAGCATTTT,CASSLPGFGLSNQPQHF,TRBJ1-5,TRBV5-8,NA,NA
TGTGCCAGCAGTTTCCTCGGGACCGGGGAGCTGTTTTTT,CASSFLGTGELFF,TRBJ2-2,TRBV28,NA,NA